The 11 T cell receptor beta chains listed next were all sequenced from one sample in a study of blood T cell repertoires in COVID-19. Some clones are missing from TCRdb's copy, which holds only in-frame ones; the method was immunoSEQ multiplex PCR. This sample has some 250,000 clones, with 91% found just once. Sample: PBMCs or T cells enriched from blood (not recorded which). The receptor set was obtained from a human donor in a cohort exposed to, infected with or recovered from COVID-19 (not recorded which). The donor label of this sample is uncertain.

This chain links TRBV7-9 with TRBJ2-1; 7 bases are shared with TRBD2. This CDR3 region has 12 residues. The J segment lost 10 bases and the V segment lost 4 bases, leaving 4 bases of the junction unmatched. CDR1 is SEHNR and CDR2 is FQNEAQ in the germline V gene (reference sequence). This CDR3 reads CASSSPGLEQFF. The CDR3 nucleotides read TGTGCCAGCAGCTCTCCGGGACTAGAGCAGTTCTTC. Drawing the rest from reference TRBV7-9 and TRBJ2-1, the complete variable domain is DTGVSQNPRHKITKRGQNVTFRCDPISEHNRLYWYRQTLGQGPEFLTYFQNEAQLEKSRLLSDRFSAERPKGSFSTLEIQRTEQGDSAMYLCASSSPGLEQFFGPGTRLTVL.

The J gene is TRBJ2-3, the V gene TRBV19; TRBD1 matches at 7 bases. The germline gives CDR1 LNHDA, CDR2 SQIVND (reference sequence). Trimming removed 8 bases from V and 6 bases from J; junction bases left unmatched: 11. The CDR3 runs to 14 residues. CDR3: CASGQTGYWDTQYF. Here the CDR3 DNA reads TGTGCCAGTGGACAGACAGGGTATTGGGATACGCAGTATTTT. The full variable domain, its missing parts supplied by reference TRBV19 and TRBJ2-3, is DGGITQSPKYLFRKEGQNVTLSCEQNLNHDAMYWYRQDPGQGLRLIYYSQIVNDFQKGDIAEGYSVSREKKESFPLTVTSAQKNPTAFYLCASGQTGYWDTQYFGPGTRLTVL.

The gene calls are TRBV5-1 and TRBJ2-3; D unclear. The CDR3 runs to 15 residues. CDR1 is SGHRS, CDR2 YFSETQ, per germline. V lost 2 bases and J 6 bases, leaving 16 bases between the germline ends. The CDR3 DNA reads TGCGCCAGCAGCTTTAGCCGATCCTATCTCGATACGCAGTATTTT. Its translation: CASSFSRSYLDTQYF. Combining the CDR3 with reference TRBV5-1 and TRBJ2-3 gives the whole variable domain KAGVTQTPRYLIKTRGQQVTLSCSPISGHRSVSWYQQTPGQGLQFLFEYFSETQRNKGNFPGRFSGRQFSNSRSEMNVSTLELGDSALYLCASSFSRSYLDTQYFGPGTRLTVL.

This rearrangement joins TRBV7-9 to TRBJ2-6, with D unclear. Looked up from germline, CDR1 is SEHNR and CDR2 is FQNEAQ (reference sequence). This CDR3 contains 14 residues. Trimming stripped 5 bases from V and 1 base from J, with 6 bases between. The CDR3 loop reads CASSEPSGANVLTF. The CDR3 nucleotides are TGTGCCAGCAGCGAGCCATCTGGGGCCAACGTCCTGACTTTC. The whole variable domain, remainder taken from reference TRBV7-9 and TRBJ2-6, is DTGVSQNPRHKITKRGQNVTFRCDPISEHNRLYWYRQTLGQGPEFLTYFQNEAQLEKSRLLSDRFSAERPKGSFSTLEIQRTEQGDSAMYLCASSEPSGANVLTFGAGSRLTVL.

The V call is TRBV7-9, the J call TRBJ1-3, with D possibly TRBD1 on 6 matching bases. Germline V gene sequence: CDR1 SEHNR, CDR2 FQNEAQ (reference sequence). The CDR3 extends over 13 amino acids. V lost 8 bases to trimming and J lost 8 bases, with 16 bases between them. The chain's CDR3 is CASGTIGGDTIYF. The CDR3 coding sequence is TGTGCCAGCGGAACGATAGGGGGGGACACCATATATTTT.

Only one count was recorded for this clone. V and J are TRBV18 and TRBJ1-1; TRBD1 might be the D (5 bases). The CDR3 contains 12 residues. V dropped 1 base and J dropped 7 bases, with 7 bases sitting between them. The V gene's germline CDR1 is KGHSH and CDR2 LQKENI. The CDR3 nucleotides read TGTGCCAGCTCACCACAGACAGTTGAAGCTTTCTTT. Amino acids: CASSPQTVEAFF.

The V call is TRBV12-3 or TRBV12-4, the J call TRBJ2-7, with a tentative D call TRBD1 (5 bases). The CDR3 runs 13 residues. Trimming shortened V by 4 bases and J by 3 bases, and 10 bases separated the two germline ends. CDR3 bases: TGTGCCAGCAGTTCGTTCAGGGACTACGAGCAGTACTTC. Its translation is CASSSFRDYEQYF.

This clone was seen many times. The genes are TRBV14 and TRBJ1-1, with 7 bases fitting TRBD1. The length of the CDR3 is 15 residues. With V trimmed by 2 bases and J by 3 bases, 6 bases remained unmatched. The V gene's germline CDR1 is SGHDN and CDR2 FVKESK. The chain's CDR3 is CASSQTFRGYTEAFF. DNA for the CDR3: TGTGCCAGCAGCCAAACGTTCAGGGGGTACACTGAAGCTTTCTTT. Supplemented by reference TRBV14 and TRBJ1-1, the full variable domain reads EAGVTQFPSHSVIEKGQTVTLRCDPISGHDNLYWYRRVMGKEIKFLLHFVKESKQDESGMPNNRFLAERTGGTYSTLKVQPAELEDSGVYFCASSQTFRGYTEAFFGQGTRLTVV.

The V gene is TRBV19, the J gene TRBJ1-4; D is perhaps TRBD1 (5 bases). In germline, CDR1 is LNHDA, CDR2 SQIVND (reference sequence). CDR3 length equals 13 residues. Trimming pared 9 bases from V and 5 bases from J, leaving 13 bases between. The chain's CDR3 is CASRPGVNEKLFF. Here the CDR3 DNA reads TGTGCCAGCAGGCCGGGGGTGAATGAAAAACTGTTTTTT.

The chain couples TRBV30 to TRBJ1-2; 7 nucleotides line up with TRBD1. The CDR3 contains 14 residues. J was trimmed by 4 bases and V by 3 bases; bases with no gene match: 8. Germline CDR1 reads GTSNPN; CDR2 reads SVGIG (reference sequence). The CDR3, as DNA: TGTGCCTGGAGCGGTGACAGGGCTGGCTATGGCTACACCTTC. It yields the protein CAWSGDRAGYGYTF.

This clone was observed a few times. The chain is built from TRBV7-3 and TRBJ2-5; 13 nucleotides agree with TRBD2. Germline CDR1 is SGHTA and CDR2 is FQGTGA. CDR3 length: 15 amino acids. V lost 5 bases and J lost 5; bases outside the gene matches: 5. CDR3: CASSPLAGGLETQYF. The CDR3 nucleotides read TGTGCCAGCAGCCCACTAGCGGGGGGGCTTGAGACCCAGTACTTC.